The 28 T cell receptor beta chains in this list originate from one sample, sequenced in a study of cytomegalovirus exposure and HLA in healthy donors (dated by TCRdb to between 2016 and 2019). To prepare the library, the immunoSEQ multiplex PCR assay was applied. For the multiplex PCR, a mixture combining 60 forward primers for TCR Vbeta segments and 13 reverse primers for TCR Jbeta segments was used. Drawn from immuneACCESS, this table holds only the in-frame rearrangements with V and J called that TCRdb kept. Clones are partly lost; checked studies trace under half to an unresolved V gene and leave the rest unexplained. The table for this sample lists about 110,000 clones; about three quarters of them were counted only once. Of the sample, about 6% is held by the ten largest clones. Sequenced sample: PBMCs. All receptors come from a male donor in good health and CMV-seronegative.

The chain joins TRBV5-1 to TRBJ1-1; D might be TRBD1 (5 bases). The V gene's germline CDR1 is SGHRS and CDR2 YFSETQ. Trimming removed 7 bases from V and 4 bases from J, with 14 bases in between. CDR3 length: 13 residues. The CDR3, as DNA: TGCGCCAGCTCGTCGGAGACAGTCACTGAAGCTTTCTTT. Its translation: CASSSETVTEAFF.

The V call is TRBV6-4, the J call TRBJ2-3; a weak D match, TRBD2 (5 bases). The V and J ends lost 2 bases and 0 bases respectively, with 9 bases between them. Germline V gene lookup returns CDR1 MRHNA and CDR2 SNTAGT. CDR3 size: 15 residues. Written as DNA, the CDR3 is TGTGCCAGCAGTGACCGGGGAACTAGCACAGATACGCAGTATTTT. It is translated as CASSDRGTSTDTQYF.

This CDR3 reads CASRARGKRGEQYF. The DNA of the CDR3 is TGTGCCAGCAGAGCCAGGGGGAAACGGGGCGAGCAGTACTTC. The J gene is TRBJ2-7, the V gene TRBV6-1, with 7 bases aligning to TRBD1. Trimming cost V 6 bases and J 6 bases; bases outside gene matches: 11. CDR3 length equals 14 residues. Germline CDR1 and CDR2: MNHNS and SASEGT.

The chain carries TRBV9 and TRBJ1-1, with TRBD1 as a possible D gene (6 bases). V shed 0 bases and J shed 4 bases, with 13 bases lying between them. Germline V gene lookup returns CDR1 SGDLS and CDR2 YYNGEE. The length of the CDR3 is 15 residues. The CDR3 protein is CASSVEGGGRTEAFF. CDR3 sequence (DNA): TGTGCCAGCAGCGTAGAAGGGGGGGGTCGCACTGAAGCTTTCTTT.

V gene TRBV6-5 combines with J gene TRBJ2-1, with TRBD2 identical over 7 bases. Germline assignment: CDR1 MNHEY and CDR2 SVGAGI. V gave up 4 bases and J gave up 2 bases; unmatched junction bases: 8. CDR3 length equals 16 residues. CDR3 amino acids: CASSSLLAVAYNEQFF. For the CDR3, the DNA is TGTGCCAGCAGTTCCCTCCTAGCGGTAGCCTACAATGAGCAGTTCTTC.

This clone was detected once. CDR3 DNA: TGCGCCAGCAGCTTGGGGACGGGGATGCAGCCCCAGCATTTT. Translated, it gives CASSLGTGMQPQHF. This sequence joins TRBV5-1 and TRBJ1-5, with unresolved D. The CDR3 spans 14 residues. The V and J ends lost 0 bases and 7 bases respectively, with 11 bases between them. Germline loops: CDR1 SGHRS, CDR2 YFSETQ.

This sequence joins TRBV4-1 and TRBJ1-4; D not certain. CDR1 is MGHRA and CDR2 is YSYEKL in the germline V gene. This CDR3 region has 14 residues. V was shortened by 0 bases and J by 7 bases, with 9 bases between the two germline ends. In nucleotides, the CDR3 is TGCGCCAGCAGCCAAGATTTCGGAGGTGAAAAACTGTTTTTT. Its protein product is CASSQDFGGEKLFF.

This chain links TRBV5-4 with TRBJ2-2; a possible D gene is TRBD2 (6 bases). The germline V and J ends were trimmed by 0 bases and 2 bases, with 11 bases remaining between them. Per germline, CDR1 SGHNT and CDR2 YYREEE (reference sequence). The CDR3 is made up of 16 amino acids. The CDR3 bases are TGTGCCAGCAGCTTGGATAGCGGAGGAAACACCGGGGAGCTGTTTTTT. It encodes CASSLDSGGNTGELFF.

This clone was counted a single time. The rearrangement links TRBV5-4 to TRBJ2-7; 8 positions match TRBD1. The CDR3 sequence is 14 residues long. The junction had 3 bases not matched to a gene; V was cut back by 2 bases and J by 2 bases. In germline, CDR1 is SGHNT, CDR2 YYREEE (reference sequence). The DNA of the CDR3 is TGTGCCAGCAGCTTAACGGACAGGGCCTACGAGCAGTACTTC. This sequence encodes CASSLTDRAYEQYF.

In the case of this clone: Its ends do not fully match the called genes, so a read error is possible. The chain links TRBV7-9 to TRBJ1-2; D uncertain. Germline assignment: CDR1 SEHNR and CDR2 FQNEAQ (reference sequence). This CDR3 is 14 amino acids long. The CDR3 loop reads CSSSLTEANYGYTF. The CDR3 nucleotides read TGTTCCAGCAGCTTAACAGAAGCTAACTATGGCTACACCTTC.

This clone was observed a handful of times. This chain connects TRBV14 to TRBJ2-7; 8 nucleotides align to TRBD1. With V trimmed by 5 bases and J by 9 bases, 6 bases remained unmatched. Germline CDR1 is SGHDN and CDR2 is FVKESK. The CDR3 consists of 12 residues. The CDR3 DNA follows: TGTGCCAGCAGCGCGGACAGGGTAGTGCAGTACTTC. Its protein is CASSADRVVQYF. The full variable domain, its missing parts supplied by reference TRBV14 and TRBJ2-7, is EAGVTQFPSHSVIEKGQTVTLRCDPISGHDNLYWYRRVMGKEIKFLLHFVKESKQDESGMPNNRFLAERTGGTYSTLKVQPAELEDSGVYFCASSADRVVQYFGPGTRLTVT.

This clone occurred a few times. The V call is TRBV7-8, the J call TRBJ2-3; D is unresolved. The CDR3 loop spans 14 amino acids. Germline V gene data show CDR1 as SGHVS and CDR2 as FQNEAQ. Trimming cost V 3 bases and J 0 bases, with 7 bases left between them. Here the CDR3 reads CASSFYGSTDTQYF. As DNA, the CDR3 is TGTGCCAGCAGCTTTTACGGGAGCACAGATACGCAGTATTTT.

The V call is TRBV19, the J call TRBJ1-5; 9 positions match TRBD1. Germline CDR1 reads LNHDA; CDR2 reads SQIVND (reference sequence). V shed 11 bases, J shed 6 bases, and the junction held 14 bases outside the gene matches. The CDR3 covers 15 residues. This chain's CDR3 is CAGSTGTGWGQPQHF. For the CDR3, the DNA is TGTGCCGGCTCAACCGGGACAGGGTGGGGTCAGCCCCAGCATTTT.

The CDR3 loop reads CASSPAGGAGTEAFF. CDR3 in DNA: TGTGCCAGCTCACCTGCGGGGGGCGCAGGAACTGAAGCTTTCTTT. The chain combines TRBV18 with TRBJ1-1; D might be TRBD1 (6 bases). This CDR3 spans 15 amino acids. Germline CDR1 KGHSH, CDR2 LQKENI. V shed 3 bases and J shed 5 bases, with 16 bases lying between them.

The chain couples TRBV7-9 to TRBJ2-4, with D possibly being TRBD2 (5 bases). Trimming left V 1 base short and J 7 bases short, with 8 bases between. CDR3 length: 13 amino acids. CDR1 is SEHNR, CDR2 FQNEAQ, per germline (reference sequence). CDR3 region: CASSLGGVNIQYF. CDR3 DNA: TGTGCCAGCAGCTTAGGGGGAGTTAACATTCAGTACTTC.

This clone was seen a handful of times. This rearrangement joins TRBV4-1 to TRBJ1-2; 7 nucleotides agree with TRBD1. CDR3 size: 15 residues. Germline-derived CDR1 and CDR2 are MGHRA and YSYEKL. J was trimmed by 5 bases and V by 0 bases; bases with no gene match: 6. This chain's CDR3 is CASSQDGDSRYGYTF. The CDR3 DNA is TGCGCCAGCAGCCAAGATGGGGACAGCCGGTATGGCTACACCTTC.

The rearrangement links TRBV13 to TRBJ2-3; 11 nucleotides line up with TRBD2. Germline assignment: CDR1 PRHDT and CDR2 FYEKMQ (reference sequence). The CDR3 totals 16 residues. The junction had 7 bases not matched to a gene; V was cut back by 6 bases and J by 2 bases. The CDR3 bases are TGTGCCAGCAGTGAAATAGCGGGAGGGCCCACAGATACGCAGTATTTT. Its translation is CASSEIAGGPTDTQYF.

This sequence joins TRBV28 and TRBJ1-3; D ambiguous. The germline V and J ends were trimmed by 5 bases and 4 bases, with 3 bases remaining between them. Germline V CDR1 and CDR2: MDHEN, SYDVKM. The CDR3 sequence is 11 residues long. As DNA, the CDR3 is TGTGCCAGCAGTCTAGGAAACACCATATATTTT. Protein product: CASSLGNTIYF.

The chain has TRBV7-9 and TRBJ2-1; TRBD2 matches at 7 bases. Germline assignment: CDR1 SEHNR and CDR2 FQNEAQ (reference sequence). CDR3 size: 14 residues. V gave up 6 bases and J gave up 4 bases; unmatched junction bases: 6. The CDR3 DNA reads TGTGCCAGCAGGGGTATAGCGGGTTACAATGAGCAGTTCTTC. Protein sequence: CASRGIAGYNEQFF.

As concerns this clone: Sequence at one end of the junction differs from germline and may be a read error. The chain joins TRBV30 to TRBJ1-2; D ambiguous. This CDR3 spans 13 amino acids. Germline V gene lookup returns CDR1 GTSNPN and CDR2 SVGIG (reference sequence). The CDR3, as DNA: TGCCGCTCCTTTCGGGGATCCAACTATGGCTACACCTTC. It specifies CRSFRGSNYGYTF.

The chain combines TRBV5-1 with TRBJ2-6; TRBD1 is a possible D gene (5 bases). Germline CDR1 reads SGHRS; CDR2 reads YFSETQ. The V and J ends lost 6 bases and 1 base respectively, with 8 bases between them. CDR3 length: 14 residues. The DNA for the CDR3 is TGCGCCAGCATGGACAAATCTGGGGCCAACGTCCTGACTTTC. Translating it yields CASMDKSGANVLTF.

The sample holds one count of this clone. The chain recombines TRBV5-5 with TRBJ2-1; 9 nucleotides match TRBD1. Germline values: CDR1 SGHKS, CDR2 YYEKEE (reference sequence). The CDR3 has 17 amino acids. J lost 2 bases, V lost 4 bases, and 10 bases had no gene match. CDR3 in amino acids: CASSLLSQGAAYNEQFF. The CDR3 DNA sequence: TGTGCCAGCAGCCTTTTGTCACAGGGGGCAGCCTACAATGAGCAGTTCTTC.

V gene TRBV30 combines with J gene TRBJ2-5, with 7 nucleotides matching TRBD1. V lost 4 bases, J lost 3 bases, and 11 bases stayed unmatched. This CDR3 region has 15 residues. In germline, CDR1 is GTSNPN, CDR2 SVGIG (reference sequence). Written as DNA, the CDR3 is TGTGCCTGGAAACCTAGGGACAGTGGTAAAGAGACCCAGTACTTC. Residues: CAWKPRDSGKETQYF.

The V gene is TRBV28, the J gene TRBJ1-1; D uncertain. The CDR3 spans 13 residues. In germline, CDR1 is MDHEN, CDR2 SYDVKM. Trimming left V 2 bases short and J 6 bases short, with 10 bases between. CDR3 in amino acids: CASSLTGRAEAFF. DNA of the CDR3: TGTGCCAGCAGTTTAACGGGGAGGGCTGAAGCTTTCTTT.

The CDR3 here is CASSLDLEGYTF. The DNA of the CDR3 is TGCGCCAGCAGCTTGGATCTGGAGGGCTACACCTTC. The chain has TRBV5-1 and TRBJ1-2; no firm D call. V was cut by 0 bases and J by 8 bases, with 8 bases left in between. Looked up from germline, CDR1 is SGHRS and CDR2 is YFSETQ. This CDR3 has 12 residues. The entire variable domain, with the rest obtained from reference TRBV5-1 and TRBJ1-2, is as follows: KAGVTQTPRYLIKTRGQQVTLSCSPISGHRSVSWYQQTPGQGLQFLFEYFSETQRNKGNFPGRFSGRQFSNSRSEMNVSTLELGDSALYLCASSLDLEGYTFGSGTRLTVV.

The chain joins TRBV6-5 to TRBJ2-3; TRBD2 aligns across 7 bases. V lost 7 bases, J lost 7 bases, and 11 bases stayed unmatched. This CDR3 is 14 amino acids long. The germline CDR1 and CDR2 sequences are MNHEY and SVGAGI. The CDR3 sequence is CASTPPRGGNTQYF. CDR3 bases: TGTGCCAGCACTCCCCCCCGGGGAGGGAATACGCAGTATTTT.

This clone was found once. V gene TRBV11-3 combines with J gene TRBJ2-1; 11 positions match TRBD2. Per the germline V gene, CDR1 is SGHNT and CDR2 is YENEEA. The CDR3 is 15 residues long. V gave up 1 base and J gave up 9 bases; unmatched junction bases: 5. The CDR3 nucleotides are TGTGCCAGCAGCTTAGGGCTAGCGGGAGGAGGTGAGCAGTTCTTC. Protein product: CASSLGLAGGGEQFF. The variable domain in full, with the rest retrieved from reference TRBV11-3 and TRBJ2-1, is EAGVVQSPRYKIIEKKQPVAFWCNPISGHNTLYWYLQNLGQGPELLIRYENEEAVDDSQLPKDRFSAERLKGVDSTLKIQPAELGDSAVYLCASSLGLAGGGEQFFGPGTRLTVL.

The CDR3: CASSKKGRGTEAFF. The DNA for the CDR3 is TGTGCCAGTAGTAAAAAAGGTCGAGGGACTGAAGCTTTCTTT. The chain recombines TRBV19 with TRBJ1-1; D not certain. Per germline, CDR1 LNHDA and CDR2 SQIVND (reference sequence). The V end lost 4 bases, the J end lost 5 bases, and 14 bases lay between the germline ends. The CDR3 runs 14 residues.